These T cell receptor beta chains were read from a single sample in a study of OX40 agonist ivuxolimab in advanced cancers. The data were produced by immunoSEQ multiplex PCR, yet TCRdb's version contains in-frame clones alone and is incomplete. The sample carries more than 60,000 clones, approximately 87% recorded once. This sample comprised CD4+ or CD8+ T cells sorted from blood, obtained in a trial of the OX40 agonist ivuxolimab. These receptors were collected from an adult with an advanced solid tumor such as melanoma, head and neck, liver or kidney cancer. Both conserved end residues are part of each CDR3. D genes are given only for firm matches. Clone sizes are given selectively: once, few, many, or a class where the clone is expanded.

cdr3_aa	cdr3_nt	clone_size	d_call	v_call	j_call
CASRALRRNQPQHF	TGTGCCAGTAGGGCTCTACGCCGCAATCAGCCCCAGCATTTT	NA	NA	TRBV19	TRBJ1-5
CASTGYTEAFF	TGTGCCAGCACCGGCTACACTGAAGCTTTCTTT	NA	NA	TRBV28	TRBJ1-1
CASSSQYGLAGNNEQFF	TGTGCCAGCAGCTCACAATACGGGCTAGCGGGAAACAATGAGCAGTTCTTC	NA	TRBD2	TRBV7-2	TRBJ2-1
CASSFRWTADDYGYTF	TGTGCCAGCAGTTTCCGGTGGACAGCAGACGACTATGGCTACACCTTC	NA	NA	TRBV27	TRBJ1-2
CASSLGQFAQYF	TGTGCCAGCAGCTTGGGACAGTTTGCGCAGTATTTT	NA	NA	TRBV5-6	TRBJ2-3
CASSTWQGELFF	TGTGCCAGCAGTACCTGGCAGGGGGAGCTGTTTTTT	NA	NA	TRBV6-1	TRBJ2-2
CASSPEKGTGYEQYF	TGCGCCAGCAGCCCCGAGAAGGGGACGGGATACGAGCAGTACTTC	NA	NA	TRBV5-1	TRBJ2-7
CASSHHGLLGLDSYNEQFF	TGCGCCAGCAGCCACCACGGTTTGCTAGGGCTCGACTCCTACAATGAGCAGTTCTTC	NA	NA	TRBV4-3	TRBJ2-1
CASSLSSGRDNEQFF	TGTGCCAGCAGTTTATCGAGCGGGAGAGACAATGAGCAGTTCTTC	once	TRBD2	TRBV28	TRBJ2-1
CASSRQGRETQYF	TGCGCCAGCAGCCGGCAGGGGAGAGAGACCCAGTACTTC	NA	NA	TRBV5-1	TRBJ2-5
CASSDPRRGGAYGYTF	TGTGCCAGCAGCGACCCGCGGCGGGGTGGAGCTTATGGCTACACCTTC	NA	NA	TRBV5-6	TRBJ1-2
CASSRGQGRIGNQPQHF	TGCGCCAGCAGCCGGGGACAGGGAAGAATTGGCAATCAGCCCCAGCATTTT	NA	TRBD1	TRBV10-2	TRBJ1-5
CASSPEAGRNTEAFF	TGCGCCAGCAGCCCCGAGGCAGGCCGGAACACTGAAGCTTTCTTT	NA	NA	TRBV4-1	TRBJ1-1
CASSSRDRGQYF	TGTGCCAGCAGTTCCCGGGACAGAGGGCAGTACTTC	NA	TRBD1	TRBV27	TRBJ2-4
CASSQLGQGHIQYF	TGTGCCAGCAGCCAATTAGGACAGGGTCACATTCAGTACTTC	NA	TRBD1	TRBV14	TRBJ2-4
CASSPSRAYEQYF	TGTGCCAGCAGTCCCTCCCGGGCCTACGAGCAGTACTTC	NA	NA	TRBV6-5	TRBJ2-7
CASYSPGGLDYGYTF	TGTGCCAGCTATTCCCCCGGGGGGTTGGACTATGGCTACACCTTC	NA	NA	TRBV28	TRBJ1-2